Detailed here is one TCR beta chain. The data are from a study of blood T cells in healthy people across ages. CDR1 is DFQATT and CDR2 is SNEGSKA in the germline V gene (reference sequence). Trimming cost V 5 bases and J 2 bases; bases outside gene matches: 4. The CDR3 covers 14 residues. It was with a sample-barcoded 5' primer and a J-beta primer mix that a second PCR of roughly 7 to 12 cycles was run. Using its own MiXCR run on the 5' RACE reads, TCRdb lists one record per CDR3 protein. Of over 1,500,000 distinct CDR3 sequences in the sample, about 39% were seen once. The receptor comes from a human donor in good health. The chain employs TRBV20-1 and TRBJ2-5; 11 bases are shared with TRBD1. Sequenced material: blood. The CDR3: CSASGQGAQETQYF. In DNA, the CDR3 is TGCAGTGCTTCTGGACAGGGGGCTCAAGAGACCCAGTACTTC.